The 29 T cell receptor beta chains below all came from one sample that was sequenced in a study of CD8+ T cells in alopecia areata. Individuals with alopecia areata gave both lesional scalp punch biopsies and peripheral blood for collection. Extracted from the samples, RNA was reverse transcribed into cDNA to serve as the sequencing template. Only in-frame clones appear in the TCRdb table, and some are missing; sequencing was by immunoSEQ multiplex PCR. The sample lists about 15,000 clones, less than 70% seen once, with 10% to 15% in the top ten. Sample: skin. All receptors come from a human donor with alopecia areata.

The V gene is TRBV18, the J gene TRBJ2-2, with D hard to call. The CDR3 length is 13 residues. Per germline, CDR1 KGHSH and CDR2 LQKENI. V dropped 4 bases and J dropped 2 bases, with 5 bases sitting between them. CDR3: CASSLSNTGELFF. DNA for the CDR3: TGTGCCAGCTCACTCAGCAACACCGGGGAGCTGTTTTTT.

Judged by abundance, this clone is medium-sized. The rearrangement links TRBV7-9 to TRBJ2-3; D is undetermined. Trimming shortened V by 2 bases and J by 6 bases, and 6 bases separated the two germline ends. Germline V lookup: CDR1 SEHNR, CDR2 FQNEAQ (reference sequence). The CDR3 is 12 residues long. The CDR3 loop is CASSLIADTQYF. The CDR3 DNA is TGTGCCAGCAGCTTAATCGCGGATACGCAGTATTTT.

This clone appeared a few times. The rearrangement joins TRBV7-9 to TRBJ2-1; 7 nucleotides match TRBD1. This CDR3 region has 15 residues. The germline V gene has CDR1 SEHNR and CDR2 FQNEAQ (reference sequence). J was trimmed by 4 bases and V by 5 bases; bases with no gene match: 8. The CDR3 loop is CASSHNRDSYNEQFF. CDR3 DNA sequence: TGTGCCAGCAGCCATAACCGGGACAGTTACAATGAGCAGTTCTTC.

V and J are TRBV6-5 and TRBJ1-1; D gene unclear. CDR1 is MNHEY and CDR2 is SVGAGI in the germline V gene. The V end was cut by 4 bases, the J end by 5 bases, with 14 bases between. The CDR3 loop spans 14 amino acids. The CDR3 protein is CASSSRVLRTEAFF. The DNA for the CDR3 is TGTGCCAGCAGTTCACGGGTCCTGAGGACTGAAGCTTTCTTT.

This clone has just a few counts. The CDR3 loop reads CASSLARTGGGTGAYEQYF. The CDR3 bases are TGTGCCAGCAGCTTAGCAAGGACTGGTGGGGGGACAGGGGCCTACGAGCAGTACTTC. The J gene is TRBJ2-7, the V gene TRBV7-8; 10 nucleotides line up with TRBD1. This CDR3 contains 19 residues. Germline CDR1 is SGHVS and CDR2 is FQNEAQ. V dropped 0 bases and J dropped 2; count of bases not matched to a gene: 13.

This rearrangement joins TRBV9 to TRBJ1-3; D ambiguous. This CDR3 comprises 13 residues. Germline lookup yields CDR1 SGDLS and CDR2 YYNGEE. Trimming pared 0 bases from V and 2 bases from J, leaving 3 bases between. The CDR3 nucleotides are TGTGCCAGCAGCGTAGTACCTGGAAACACCATATATTTT. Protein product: CASSVVPGNTIYF.

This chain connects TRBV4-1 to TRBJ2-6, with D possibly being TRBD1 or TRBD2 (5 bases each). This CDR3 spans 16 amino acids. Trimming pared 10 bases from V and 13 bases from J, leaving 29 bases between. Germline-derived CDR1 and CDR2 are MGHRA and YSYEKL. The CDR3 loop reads CAISGTSGSPSDVLTF. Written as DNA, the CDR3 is TGCGCCATTTCCGGGACCTCGGGATCCCCTTCAGATGTCCTGACTTTC.

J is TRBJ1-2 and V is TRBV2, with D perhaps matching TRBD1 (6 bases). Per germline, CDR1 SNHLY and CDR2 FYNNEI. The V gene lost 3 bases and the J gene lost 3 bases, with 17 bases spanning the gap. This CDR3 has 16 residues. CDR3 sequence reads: CASSDWDILAYYGYTF. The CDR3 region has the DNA TGTGCCAGCAGTGATTGGGACATCCTCGCCTACTATGGCTACACCTTC.

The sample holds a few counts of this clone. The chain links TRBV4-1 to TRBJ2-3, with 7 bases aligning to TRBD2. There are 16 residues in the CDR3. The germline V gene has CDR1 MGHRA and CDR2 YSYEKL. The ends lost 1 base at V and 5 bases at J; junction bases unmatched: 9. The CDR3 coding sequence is TGCGCCAGCAGCCAAGGGGGGTGGCGGGAGCTAGATACGCAGTATTTT. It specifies CASSQGGWRELDTQYF.

In nucleotides, the CDR3 is TGTGCCAGCAGACGCGGGACAGGGGGCAACGAGCAGTACTTC. It yields the protein CASRRGTGGNEQYF. The chain couples TRBV21-1 to TRBJ2-7; the table's TRBD1 call for D was not verified on the DNA. TRBV21-1 corresponds to a pseudogene. The CDR3 consists of 14 residues.

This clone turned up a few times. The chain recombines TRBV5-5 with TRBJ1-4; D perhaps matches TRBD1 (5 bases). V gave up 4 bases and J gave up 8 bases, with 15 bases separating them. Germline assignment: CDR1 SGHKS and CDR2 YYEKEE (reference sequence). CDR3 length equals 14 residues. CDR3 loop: CASSLGTGGEKLFF. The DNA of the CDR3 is TGTGCCAGCAGCCTCGGGACGGGAGGGGAAAAACTGTTTTTT.

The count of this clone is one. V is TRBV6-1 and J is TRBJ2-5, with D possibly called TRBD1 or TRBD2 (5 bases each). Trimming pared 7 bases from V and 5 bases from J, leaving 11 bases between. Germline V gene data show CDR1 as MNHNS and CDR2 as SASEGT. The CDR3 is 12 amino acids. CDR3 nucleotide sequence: TGTGCCAGCACTGGGACGTGGGAGACCCAGTACTTC. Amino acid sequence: CASTGTWETQYF.

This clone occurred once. The CDR3 loop reads CASSLGLAGGLKYNEQFF. The CDR3 nucleotides read TGCGCCAGCAGCCTGGGACTAGCGGGAGGTCTTAAGTACAATGAGCAGTTCTTC. The rearrangement links TRBV5-1 to TRBJ2-1, with 15 nucleotides matching TRBD2. In germline, CDR1 is SGHRS, CDR2 YFSETQ. V lost 4 bases, J lost 4 bases, and 9 bases stayed unmatched. The CDR3 runs 18 residues.

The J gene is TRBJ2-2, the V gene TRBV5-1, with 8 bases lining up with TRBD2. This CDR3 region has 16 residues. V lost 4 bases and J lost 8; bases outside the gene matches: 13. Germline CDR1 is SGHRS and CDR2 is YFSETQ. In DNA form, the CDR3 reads TGCGCCAGCAGCGAAGCCAGCGGGAGAATTAGGGGGGAGCTGTTTTTT. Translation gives CASSEASGRIRGELFF.

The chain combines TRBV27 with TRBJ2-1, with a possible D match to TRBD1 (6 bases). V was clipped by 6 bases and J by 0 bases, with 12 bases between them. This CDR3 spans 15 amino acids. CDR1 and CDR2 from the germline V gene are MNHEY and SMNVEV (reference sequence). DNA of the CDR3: TGTGCCAGCAGAACAGGGCCCATCTCCTACAATGAGCAGTTCTTC. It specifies CASRTGPISYNEQFF.

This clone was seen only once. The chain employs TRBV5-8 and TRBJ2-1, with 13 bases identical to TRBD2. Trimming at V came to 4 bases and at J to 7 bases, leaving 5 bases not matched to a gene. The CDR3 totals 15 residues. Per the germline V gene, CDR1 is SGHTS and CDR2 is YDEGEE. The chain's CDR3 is CASSHGTSGMNEQFF. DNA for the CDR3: TGTGCCAGCAGCCATGGGACTAGCGGGATGAATGAGCAGTTCTTC.

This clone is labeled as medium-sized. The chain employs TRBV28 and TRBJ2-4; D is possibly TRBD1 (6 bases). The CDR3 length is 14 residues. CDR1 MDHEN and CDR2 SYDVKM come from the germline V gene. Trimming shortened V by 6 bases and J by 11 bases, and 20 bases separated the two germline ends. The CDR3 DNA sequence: TGTGCCAGCAGATCGGGCACAGGGTGGGGGCTTCAGTACTTC. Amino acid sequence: CASRSGTGWGLQYF.

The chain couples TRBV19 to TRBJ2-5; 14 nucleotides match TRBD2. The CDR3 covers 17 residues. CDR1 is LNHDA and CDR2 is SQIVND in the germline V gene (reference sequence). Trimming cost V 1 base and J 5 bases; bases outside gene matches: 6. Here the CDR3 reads CASSIGGLAGGTETQYF. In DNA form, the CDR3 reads TGTGCCAGTAGTATAGGCGGACTAGCGGGAGGCACGGAGACCCAGTACTTC.

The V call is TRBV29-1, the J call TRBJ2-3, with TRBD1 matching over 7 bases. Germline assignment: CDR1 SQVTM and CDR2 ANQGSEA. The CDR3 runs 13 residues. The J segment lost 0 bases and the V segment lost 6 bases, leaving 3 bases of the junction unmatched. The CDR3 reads CSVVTGSTDTQYF. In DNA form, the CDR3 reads TGCAGCGTCGTGACAGGGAGCACAGATACGCAGTATTTT.

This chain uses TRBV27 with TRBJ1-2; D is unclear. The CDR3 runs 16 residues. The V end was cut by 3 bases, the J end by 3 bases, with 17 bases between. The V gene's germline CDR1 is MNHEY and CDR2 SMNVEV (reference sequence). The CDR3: CASSFRWAGTHYGYTF. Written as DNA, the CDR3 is TGTGCCAGCAGTTTTAGATGGGCCGGAACGCACTATGGCTACACCTTC.

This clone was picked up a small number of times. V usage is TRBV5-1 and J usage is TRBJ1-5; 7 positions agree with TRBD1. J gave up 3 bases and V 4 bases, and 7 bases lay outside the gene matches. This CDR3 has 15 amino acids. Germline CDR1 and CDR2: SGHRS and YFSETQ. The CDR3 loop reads CASSPGTVTNQPQHF. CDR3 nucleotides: TGCGCCAGCAGCCCGGGGACAGTGACCAATCAGCCCCAGCATTTT.

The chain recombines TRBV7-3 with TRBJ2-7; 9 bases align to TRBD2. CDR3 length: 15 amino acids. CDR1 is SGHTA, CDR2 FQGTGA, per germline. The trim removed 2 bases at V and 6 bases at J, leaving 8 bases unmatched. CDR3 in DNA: TGTGCCAGCAGCTTAGTTGGCGGGAGGGTCTCCGAGCAGTACTTC. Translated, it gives CASSLVGGRVSEQYF.

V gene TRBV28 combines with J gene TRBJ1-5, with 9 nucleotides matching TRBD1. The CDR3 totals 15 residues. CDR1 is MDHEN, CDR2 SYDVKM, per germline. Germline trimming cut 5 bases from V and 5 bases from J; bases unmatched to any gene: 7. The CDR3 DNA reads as TGTGCCAGCAGTCGAAGACGGACAGGGGATCAGCCCCAGCATTTT. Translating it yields CASSRRRTGDQPQHF.

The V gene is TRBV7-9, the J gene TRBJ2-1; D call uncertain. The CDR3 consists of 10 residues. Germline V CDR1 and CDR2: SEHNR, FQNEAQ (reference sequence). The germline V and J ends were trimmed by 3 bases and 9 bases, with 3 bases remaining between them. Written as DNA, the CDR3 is TGTGCCAGCAGCTTCACTGAGCAGTTCTTC. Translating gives CASSFTEQFF.

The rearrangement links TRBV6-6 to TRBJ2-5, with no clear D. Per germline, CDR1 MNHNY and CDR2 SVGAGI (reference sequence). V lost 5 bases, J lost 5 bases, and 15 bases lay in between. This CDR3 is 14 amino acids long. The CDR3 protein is CASSTPVGAETQYF. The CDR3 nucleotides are TGTGCCAGCAGTACCCCGGTGGGCGCGGAGACCCAGTACTTC.

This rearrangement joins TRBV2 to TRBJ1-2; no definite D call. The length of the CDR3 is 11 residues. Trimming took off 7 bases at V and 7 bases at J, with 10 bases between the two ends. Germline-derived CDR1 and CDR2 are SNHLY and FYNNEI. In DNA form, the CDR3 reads TGTGCCAGCACGGTGGGGTTTGGCTACACCTTC. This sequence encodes CASTVGFGYTF.

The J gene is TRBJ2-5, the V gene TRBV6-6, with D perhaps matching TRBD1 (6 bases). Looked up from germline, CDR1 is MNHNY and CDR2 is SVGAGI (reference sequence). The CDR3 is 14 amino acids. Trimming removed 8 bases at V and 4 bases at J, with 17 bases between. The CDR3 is CASQPPQGRETQYF. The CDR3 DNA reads TGTGCCAGCCAGCCCCCGCAGGGGAGAGAGACCCAGTACTTC.

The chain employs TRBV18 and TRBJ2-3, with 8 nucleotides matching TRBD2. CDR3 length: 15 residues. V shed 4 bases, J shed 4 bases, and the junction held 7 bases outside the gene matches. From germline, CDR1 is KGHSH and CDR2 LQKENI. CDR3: CASSQQAGAADTQYF. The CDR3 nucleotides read TGTGCCAGCTCACAGCAAGCGGGAGCAGCAGATACGCAGTATTTT.

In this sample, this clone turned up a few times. CDR3 region: CASSESGTGNYNEQFF. CDR3 in DNA: TGTGCCAGCAGTGAAAGTGGGACAGGAAACTACAATGAGCAGTTCTTC. This chain uses TRBV2 with TRBJ2-1; 8 bases agree with TRBD1. V lost 2 bases, J lost 3 bases, and 6 bases stayed unmatched. CDR3 length: 16 residues. The germline V gene encodes CDR1 SNHLY and CDR2 FYNNEI. Full variable domain (outside the CDR3, taken from reference TRBV2 and TRBJ2-1): EPEVTQTPSHQVTQMGQEVILRCVPISNHLYFYWYRQILGQKVEFLVSFYNNEISEKSEIFDDQFSVERPDGSNFTLKIRSTKLEDSAMYFCASSESGTGNYNEQFFGPGTRLTVL.